Below are 24 T cell receptor beta chains sequenced from a single sample in a study of post-analysis software for immune sequencing data. Overall study findings and caveats: In patients, five TRBV segments were more frequent than in controls, with TRBV5-6, TRBV5-1 and TRBV20-1 among them.

Unique molecular identifiers were carried by the TCR beta cDNA libraries. TCRdb redid the calling of the PCR reads with MiXCR, one entry per CDR3 protein. In the table there are about 820,000 distinct CDR3 sequences, approximately 53% of which are singletons. Antigens for these TCRs are unknown. Specimen: blood. These receptors originate from a girl aged 10 to 17 with multiple sclerosis.

J is TRBJ2-1 and V is TRBV20-1; TRBD2 aligns across 7 bases. The V and J ends lost 0 bases and 0 bases, in that order; junction bases with no gene match: 2. This CDR3 has 15 residues. Germline V gene lookup returns CDR1 DFQATT and CDR2 SNEGSKA (reference sequence). In DNA form, the CDR3 reads TGCAGTGCTAGAGACAGGACTAGCTCCTACAATGAGCAGTTCTTC. Its translation: CSARDRTSSYNEQFF.

V gene TRBV30 combines with J gene TRBJ2-3; a possible D gene is TRBD1 (6 bases). The CDR3 extends over 16 amino acids. V gave up 3 bases and J gave up 0 bases, with 16 bases separating them. Germline loops: CDR1 GTSNPN, CDR2 SVGIG (reference sequence). The CDR3 DNA sequence: TGTGCCTGGAGCGCACTTGGACAGCTAAGCACAGATACGCAGTATTTT. Amino acids: CAWSALGQLSTDTQYF.

This clonotype was seen more than once but under ten times. The chain employs TRBV29-1 and TRBJ2-7, with D perhaps matching TRBD1 or TRBD2 (5 bases each). Germline V gives CDR1 SQVTM, CDR2 ANQGSEA. The CDR3 has 14 amino acids. The V gene lost 5 bases and the J gene lost 3 bases, with 17 bases spanning the gap. This chain's CDR3 is CSVLGPGADYEQYF. CDR3 DNA: TGCAGCGTTTTGGGACCCGGGGCGGACTACGAGCAGTACTTC.

Only a few counts were recorded for this clonotype. The chain is built from TRBV5-1 and TRBJ2-5; possibly TRBD1 for D (5 bases). The length of the CDR3 is 13 residues. Germline CDR1 SGHRS, CDR2 YFSETQ. V gave up 2 bases and J gave up 5 bases, with 10 bases separating them. The CDR3 spells CASSLQVQETQYF. CDR3 nucleotides: TGCGCCAGCAGCTTACAGGTGCAGGAGACCCAGTACTTC.

Turning to this clonotype: Compared with germline, one end of the junction differs, possibly owing to a read error. The rearrangement links TRBV9 to TRBJ2-2; 10 nucleotides align to TRBD1. This CDR3 is built from 18 residues. Per germline, CDR1 SGDLS and CDR2 YYNGEE. The CDR3 DNA follows: TGTGCCAGCAGCCCGTCGGGGACAGGGGTCTGGAACACCGGGGAGCGGTTTTTT. It yields the protein CASSPSGTGVWNTGERFF.

This clonotype was seen only a few times. DNA for the CDR3: TGCGCCAGCAGCTTGAACAGGGACATTCAGTACTTC. Amino acids: CASSLNRDIQYF. The chain combines TRBV5-1 with TRBJ2-4; weak D call: TRBD1 (6 bases). CDR3 length: 12 residues. Germline CDR1 reads SGHRS; CDR2 reads YFSETQ. V lost 1 base and J 8 bases, leaving 7 bases between the germline ends.

The rearrangement uses TRBV6-5 and TRBJ2-1; TRBD2 might be the D (6 bases). Germline V gene data show CDR1 as MNHEY and CDR2 as SVGAGI. Trimming stripped 6 bases from V and 2 bases from J, with 11 bases between. This CDR3 is 14 amino acids long. CDR3 sequence: CASRVGGTYNEQFF. The CDR3 DNA sequence: TGTGCCAGCAGAGTCGGGGGAACCTACAATGAGCAGTTCTTC.

The chain carries TRBV29-1 and TRBJ1-5; the D gene is possibly TRBD1 (6 bases). The ends were cut back, 4 bases at V and 5 bases at J, with 12 bases in the middle. Germline assignment: CDR1 SQVTM and CDR2 ANQGSEA. This CDR3 is 13 amino acids long. The CDR3 sequence is CSVGGGADQPQHF. The CDR3 region has the DNA TGCAGCGTTGGAGGGGGAGCTGATCAGCCCCAGCATTTT.

This chain links TRBV5-1 with TRBJ2-5; 8 positions agree with TRBD1. With 4 bases clipped from V and 1 base from J, the junction kept 6 bases outside the gene matches. The CDR3 consists of 15 residues. Germline CDR1 and CDR2: SGHRS and YFSETQ. CDR3: CASSAGTGSQETQYF. CDR3 coding DNA: TGCGCCAGCAGCGCCGGGACAGGATCCCAAGAGACCCAGTACTTC.

The V call is TRBV3-1, the J call TRBJ2-3; a possible D gene is TRBD2 (6 bases). Germline V gene data show CDR1 as LGHDT and CDR2 as YNNKEL (reference sequence). V gave up 1 base and J gave up 2 bases, with 10 bases separating them. This CDR3 has 15 amino acids. CDR3 protein: CASSQAGRTTDTQYF. The CDR3 DNA follows: TGTGCCAGCAGCCAAGCAGGGAGGACCACAGATACGCAGTATTTT.

This clonotype has a single count. The junction does not match germline at one end; this may be a read error. CDR3 loop: CTISALAGQGEQYF. Here the CDR3 DNA reads TGTACCATCAGTGCCCTGGCAGGGCAGGGCGAGCAGTACTTC. The chain combines TRBV10-3 with TRBJ2-7; a possible D gene is TRBD1 (5 bases). CDR1 is ENHRY, CDR2 SYGVKD, per germline. The CDR3 extends over 14 amino acids.

The V call is TRBV7-8, the J call TRBJ2-1; 7 nucleotides match TRBD2. Germline CDR1 SGHVS, CDR2 FQNEAQ. This CDR3 comprises 18 residues. J gave up 5 bases and V 1 base, and 14 bases lay outside the gene matches. The CDR3 DNA sequence: TGTGCCAGCAGCTTAGGGTTGCCCCGGACTAGGTCCCACAATGAGCAGTTCTTC. It encodes CASSLGLPRTRSHNEQFF. Full variable domain (outside the CDR3, taken from reference TRBV7-8 and TRBJ2-1): GAGVSQSPRYKVAKRGQDVALRCDPISGHVSLFWYQQALGQGPEFLTYFQNEAQLDKSGLPSDRFFAERPEGSVSTLKIQRTQQEDSAVYLCASSLGLPRTRSHNEQFFGPGTRLTVL.

This clonotype was found once. This CDR3 reads CASSFRDTYSPLHF. CDR3 nucleotides: TGTGCCAGCAGTTTCCGGGACACGTATTCACCCCTCCACTTT. The genes are TRBV12-3 or TRBV12-4 and TRBJ1-6, with a weak D call TRBD1 (6 bases). The CDR3 spans 14 residues. V lost 3 bases and J 8 bases, leaving 11 bases between the germline ends.

The chain joins TRBV10-3 to TRBJ2-2; no firm D call. Trimming pared 6 bases from V and 0 bases from J, leaving 8 bases between. Germline CDR1 and CDR2: ENHRY and SYGVKD. The CDR3 is 14 residues long. In nucleotides, the CDR3 is TGTGCCATCAGGAGGACCTCGAACACCGGGGAGCTGTTTTTT. Its protein product is CAIRRTSNTGELFF.

In its sample, this clonotype was seen once. The chain couples TRBV4-1 to TRBJ1-2; D possibly corresponds to TRBD1 (6 bases). Germline values: CDR1 MGHRA, CDR2 YSYEKL. The germline V and J ends were trimmed by 4 bases and 8 bases, with 11 bases remaining between them. This CDR3 has 12 residues. The CDR3 loop reads CASSRGQFGYTF. For the CDR3, the DNA is TGCGCCAGCAGCCGCGGACAGTTCGGCTACACCTTC.

This chain uses TRBV7-2 with TRBJ2-1, with 10 bases lining up with TRBD2. This CDR3 has 16 amino acids. The trim removed 1 base at V and 7 bases at J, leaving 7 bases unmatched. Per germline, CDR1 SGHTA and CDR2 FQGNSA. CDR3 loop: CASSLEGGLASNEQFF. The CDR3, as DNA: TGTGCCAGCAGCTTAGAGGGGGGACTAGCGTCGAATGAGCAGTTCTTC.

A few counts support this clonotype. V and J are TRBV2 and TRBJ2-4; a possible D gene is TRBD2 (6 bases). The J call is uncertain, as TRBJ2-7 better fits the DNA end. Germline CDR1 is SNHLY and CDR2 is FYNNEI. CDR3 length: 14 residues. The CDR3: CASSVRLVADEQYF. For the CDR3, the DNA is TGTGCCAGCAGTGTTCGACTAGTCGCCGACGAGCAGTACTTC.

CDR3 sequence: CASSDLTGSYNEQFF. The CDR3 DNA sequence: TGTGCCAGCAGTGACTTGACGGGCTCCTACAATGAGCAGTTCTTC. The rearrangement links TRBV6-4 to TRBJ2-1; no firm D call. The ends were cut back, 1 base at V and 0 bases at J, with 7 bases in the middle. Germline CDR1 MRHNA, CDR2 SNTAGT. The CDR3 length is 15 residues.

The V and J genes are TRBV7-9 and TRBJ2-1; TRBD2 aligns across 15 bases. V was pared by 6 bases and J by 8 bases, with 5 bases of the junction left unmatched. The CDR3 contains 15 residues. Germline values: CDR1 SEHNR, CDR2 FQNEAQ (reference sequence). Here the CDR3 reads CASRPGLAGGDEQFF. The CDR3 region has the DNA TGTGCCAGCAGGCCGGGACTAGCGGGGGGCGATGAGCAGTTCTTC.

This chain links TRBV29-1 with TRBJ2-1; maybe TRBD1 (5 bases). CDR1 is SQVTM and CDR2 is ANQGSEA in the germline V gene. The germline V and J ends were trimmed by 7 bases and 1 base, with 14 bases remaining between them. This CDR3 spans 14 amino acids. The CDR3 here is CSGQRPYSYNEQFF. CDR3 sequence (DNA): TGCAGCGGACAGAGACCCTATTCCTACAATGAGCAGTTCTTC.

The chain recombines TRBV29-1 with TRBJ2-2; 10 bases map to TRBD1. The CDR3 runs to 14 residues. Per germline, CDR1 SQVTM and CDR2 ANQGSEA. Trimming at V came to 4 bases and at J to 6 bases, leaving 5 bases not matched to a gene. CDR3 in amino acids: CSVGDRGAPGELFF. The CDR3 region has the DNA TGCAGCGTTGGGGACAGGGGTGCCCCCGGGGAGCTGTTTTTT.

The chain is built from TRBV20-1 and TRBJ2-3; 11 bases are shared with TRBD2. Germline CDR1 and CDR2: DFQATT and SNEGSKA (reference sequence). Trimming took 3 bases from V and 6 from J; bases not matched to a gene: 11. The CDR3 is 16 residues long. CDR3 nucleotide sequence: TGCAGTGCTAGGGGGCTAGCGGGAGGCCCCCGGGATACGCAGTATTTT. Residues: CSARGLAGGPRDTQYF.

V usage is TRBV12-5 and J usage is TRBJ2-3; D perhaps matches TRBD2 (5 bases). The germline CDR1 and CDR2 sequences are LGHNT and FRNRAP. Trimming removed 5 bases at V and 0 bases at J, with 12 bases between. The CDR3 length is 15 residues. The CDR3, as DNA: TGTGCTAGTGGTCCAAGCGGAGATAGCACAGATACGCAGTATTTT. Protein: CASGPSGDSTDTQYF.

This clonotype was seen a few times. This chain uses TRBV4-1 with TRBJ2-5, with D tentatively TRBD2 (7 bases). Trimming cost V 3 bases and J 1 base, with 15 bases left between them. The CDR3 loop spans 16 amino acids. CDR1 MGHRA and CDR2 YSYEKL come from the germline V gene. The CDR3 is CASSQAPGEGQETQYF. The CDR3 DNA sequence: TGCGCCAGCAGCCAGGCCCCAGGGGAGGGCCAAGAGACCCAGTACTTC.